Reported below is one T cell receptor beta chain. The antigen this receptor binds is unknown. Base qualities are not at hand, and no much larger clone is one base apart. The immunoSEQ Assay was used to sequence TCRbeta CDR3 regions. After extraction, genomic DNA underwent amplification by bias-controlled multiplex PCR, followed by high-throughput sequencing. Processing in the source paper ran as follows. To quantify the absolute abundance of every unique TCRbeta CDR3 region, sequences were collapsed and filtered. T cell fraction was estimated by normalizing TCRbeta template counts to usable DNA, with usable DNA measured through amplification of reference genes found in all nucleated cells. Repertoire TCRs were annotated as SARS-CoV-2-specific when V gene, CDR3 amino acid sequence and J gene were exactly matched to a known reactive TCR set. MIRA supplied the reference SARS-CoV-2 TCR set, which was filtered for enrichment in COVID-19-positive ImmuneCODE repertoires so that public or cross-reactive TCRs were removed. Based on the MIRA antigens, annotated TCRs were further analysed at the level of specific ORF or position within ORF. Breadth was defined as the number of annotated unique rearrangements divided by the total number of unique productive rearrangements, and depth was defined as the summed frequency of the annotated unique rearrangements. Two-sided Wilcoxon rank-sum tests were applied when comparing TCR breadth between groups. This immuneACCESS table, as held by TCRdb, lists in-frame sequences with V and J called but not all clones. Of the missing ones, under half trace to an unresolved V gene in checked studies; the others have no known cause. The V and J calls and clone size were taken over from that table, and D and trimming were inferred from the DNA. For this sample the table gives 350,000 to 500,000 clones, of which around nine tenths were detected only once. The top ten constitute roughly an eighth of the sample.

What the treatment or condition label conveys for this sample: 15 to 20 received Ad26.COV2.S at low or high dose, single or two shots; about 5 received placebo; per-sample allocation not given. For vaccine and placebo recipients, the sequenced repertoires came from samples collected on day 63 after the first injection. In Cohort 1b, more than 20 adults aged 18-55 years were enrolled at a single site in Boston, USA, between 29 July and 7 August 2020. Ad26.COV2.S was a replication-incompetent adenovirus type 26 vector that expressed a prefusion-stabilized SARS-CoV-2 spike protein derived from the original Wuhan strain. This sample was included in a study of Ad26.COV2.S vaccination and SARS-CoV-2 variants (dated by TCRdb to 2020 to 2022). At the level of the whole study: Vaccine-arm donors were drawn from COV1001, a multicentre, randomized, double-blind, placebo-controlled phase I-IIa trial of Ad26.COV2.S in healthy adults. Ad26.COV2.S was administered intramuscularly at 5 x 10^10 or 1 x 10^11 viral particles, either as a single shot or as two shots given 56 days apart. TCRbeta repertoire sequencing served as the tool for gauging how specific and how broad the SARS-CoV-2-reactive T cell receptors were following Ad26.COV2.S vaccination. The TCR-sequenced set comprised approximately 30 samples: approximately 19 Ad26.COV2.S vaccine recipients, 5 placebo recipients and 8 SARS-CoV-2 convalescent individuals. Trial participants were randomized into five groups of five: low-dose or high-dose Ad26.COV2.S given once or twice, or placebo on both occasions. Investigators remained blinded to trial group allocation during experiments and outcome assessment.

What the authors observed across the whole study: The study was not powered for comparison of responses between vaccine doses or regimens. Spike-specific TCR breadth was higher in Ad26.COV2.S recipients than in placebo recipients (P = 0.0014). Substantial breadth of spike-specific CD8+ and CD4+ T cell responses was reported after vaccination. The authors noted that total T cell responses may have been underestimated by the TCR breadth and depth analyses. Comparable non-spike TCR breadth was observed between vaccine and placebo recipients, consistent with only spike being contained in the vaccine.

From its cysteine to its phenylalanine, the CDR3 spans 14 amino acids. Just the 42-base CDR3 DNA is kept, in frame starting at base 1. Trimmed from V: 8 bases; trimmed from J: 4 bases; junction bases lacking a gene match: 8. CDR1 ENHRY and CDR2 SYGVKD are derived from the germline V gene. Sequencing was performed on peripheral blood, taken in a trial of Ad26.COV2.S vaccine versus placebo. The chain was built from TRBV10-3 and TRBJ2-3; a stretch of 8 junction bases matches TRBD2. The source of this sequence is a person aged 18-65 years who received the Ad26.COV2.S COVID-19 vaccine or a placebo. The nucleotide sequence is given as TGTGCCATCCGCCCCGGGAGGGCCGCAGATACGCAGTATTTT. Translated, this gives CAIRPGRAADTQYF.